This TCR beta chain was identified during a study of blood T cells in healthy people across ages. In germline, CDR1 is SGHDT, CDR2 YYEEEE. The CDR3 has 13 residues. V lost 0 bases to trimming and J lost 3 bases, with 3 bases between them. Then a second PCR, running about 7 to 11 cycles, was carried out with a sample-barcoded 5' primer and a J-beta primer mix. TCRdb re-called the 5' RACE reads with MiXCR, one entry per CDR3 protein. In the table there are approximately 760,000 distinct CDR3 sequences, roughly 25% of which are singletons. This sample also appeared in a second study, on T cells of mothers and their children.

J is TRBJ2-2 and V is TRBV5-6; D is undetermined. Sample: blood. This TCR was recovered from a boy aged 10-17 years in good health. CDR3 protein: CASSLDHTGELFF. The DNA of the CDR3 is TGTGCCAGCAGCTTGGACCACACCGGGGAGCTGTTTTTT.